The TCR beta chain described here comes from a study of T cell repertoires and HLA-DP antigens. In this sample, this clone turned up a few times. Antigen: not known. Amplification used primers for 54 TRBV and 13 TRBJ segments. TCRdb's table, derived via immunoSEQ multiplex PCR, lists solely in-frame clones and lacks some. The sample consists of approximately 89,000 clones, about 89% of them appearing once. V gave up 6 bases and J gave up 13 bases; unmatched junction bases: 11. Germline values: CDR1 SQVTM, CDR2 ANQGSEA. The CDR3 sequence is 12 residues long. The chain recombines TRBV29-1 with TRBJ2-7; 11 nucleotides line up with TRBD2. This receptor was obtained from a man aged 50-60 years in good health and CMV-seronegative. The sequenced sample was CD4+ T cells from PBMCs. The CDR3 protein is CSVRTSGGTKYF. The CDR3 DNA sequence: TGCAGCGTCCGAACTAGCGGGGGCACCAAATACTTC.